Below are 25 T cell receptor beta chains sequenced from a single sample in a study of human T cells and chemical hapten exposure. Via MiXCR, TCRdb re-called the RACE reads, giving one row per CDR3 protein. This sample has under 450,000 distinct CDR3 sequences, with around 4.8% found just once. Indicated time point: patch test 1, 2 weeks after DPC sensitization. This sample's treatment: therapeutic diphenylcyclopropenone sensitization with weekly scalp DPC. Sequenced here: whole blood, sampled in connection with sensitization to the hapten diphenylcyclopropenone (DPC). These receptors all come from a woman between 45 and 65 years old with alopecia areata. Some clones in this sample may be carry-over from other donors' samples.

This clonotype showed up just a few times. The V and J genes are TRBV9 and TRBJ1-2; D might be TRBD1 (6 bases). The CDR3 totals 16 residues. V was trimmed by 0 bases and J by 8 bases, leaving 20 bases between them. Germline V lookup: CDR1 SGDLS, CDR2 YYNGEE. As DNA, the CDR3 is TGTGCCAGCAGCGTAGGACCCGAGGCAGGGGTAACGGGCTACACCTTC. Translated: CASSVGPEAGVTGYTF.

This clonotype was found many times. The chain has TRBV6-5 and TRBJ2-1; D unclear. The CDR3 spans 15 residues. Germline CDR1 is MNHEY and CDR2 is SVGAGI. Trimming left V 7 bases short and J 6 bases short, with 19 bases between. The DNA for the CDR3 is TGTGCCAGCACGGTCTCGGTAACTCAACTCAATGAGCAGTTCTTC. This codes for CASTVSVTQLNEQFF.

The chain has TRBV6-5 and TRBJ2-2; D is possibly TRBD1 (6 bases). The CDR3 covers 14 residues. The germline CDR1 and CDR2 sequences are MNHEY and SVGAGI. V was shortened by 6 bases and J by 5 bases, with 13 bases between the two germline ends. The CDR3 region has the DNA TGTGCCAGCAGCTCCGGCCAGGGGACCGGGGAGCTGTTTTTT. Encoded protein: CASSSGQGTGELFF.

This clonotype was observed a few times. The V call is TRBV29-1, the J call TRBJ1-5, with a possible D match to TRBD1 (5 bases). V dropped 7 bases and J dropped 2 bases, with 9 bases sitting between them. The length of the CDR3 is 12 residues. Germline CDR1 and CDR2: SQVTM and ANQGSEA. CDR3 sequence reads: CSAGGGNQPQHF. CDR3 sequence (DNA): TGCAGCGCTGGGGGTGGCAATCAGCCCCAGCATTTT. The full variable domain, rest sourced from reference TRBV29-1 and TRBJ1-5, is SAVISQKPSRDICQRGTSLTIQCQVDSQVTMMFWYRQQPGQSLTLIATANQGSEATYESGFVIDKFPISRPNLTFSTLTVSNMSPEDSSIYLCSAGGGNQPQHFGDGTRLSIL.

This clonotype was detected ten times or more. CDR3 in amino acids: CASSNQGQAEAFF. The CDR3 DNA sequence: TGTGCCAGCAGCAATCAGGGGCAGGCCGAAGCTTTCTTT. This sequence joins TRBV7-2 and TRBJ1-1, with a tentative D call TRBD1 (6 bases). The CDR3 is 13 residues long. V was shortened by 5 bases and J by 8 bases, with 15 bases between the two germline ends. The V gene's germline CDR1 is SGHTA and CDR2 FQGNSA.

There are many counts of this clonotype. This chain uses TRBV29-1 with TRBJ2-7, with TRBD2 matching over 7 bases. The CDR3 consists of 13 residues. V dropped 6 bases and J dropped 5; count of bases not matched to a gene: 10. CDR1 is SQVTM, CDR2 ANQGSEA, per germline. CDR3 in DNA: TGCAGCGTCTCGGTGGCAGGGAGGGACGAGCAGTACTTC. Residues: CSVSVAGRDEQYF.

This clonotype was counted at least ten times. The CDR3 DNA sequence: TGTGCCAGCAGCTTGGCGGCGGAGGAAGTCTACGAGCAGTACTTC. Its protein product is CASSLAAEEVYEQYF. The chain is built from TRBV5-6 and TRBJ2-7; TRBD2 is a possible D gene (5 bases). There are 15 residues in the CDR3. Trimming took off 0 bases at V and 3 bases at J, with 13 bases between the two ends. Germline lookup yields CDR1 SGHDT and CDR2 YYEEEE.

A few counts support this clonotype. This sequence joins TRBV19 and TRBJ2-4; 9 nucleotides align to TRBD1. The V segment lost 4 bases and the J segment 2 bases; nucleotides outside the gene matches: 9. The germline V gene encodes CDR1 LNHDA and CDR2 SQIVND (reference sequence). This CDR3 spans 17 amino acids. The CDR3 DNA follows: TGTGCCAGTAGTACCTTCCCGGGACAGGGATCCAAAAACATTCAGTACTTC. Translating gives CASSTFPGQGSKNIQYF.

This chain joins TRBV20-1 and TRBJ2-7; D is perhaps TRBD2 (5 bases). Germline V gives CDR1 DFQATT, CDR2 SNEGSKA (reference sequence). Trimming removed 5 bases at V and 5 bases at J, with 13 bases between. The CDR3 is made up of 12 amino acids. The chain's CDR3 is CSADGPGDEQYF. CDR3 coding DNA: TGCAGTGCTGATGGGCCCGGGGACGAGCAGTACTTC.

V and J are TRBV6-2 or TRBV6-3 and TRBJ1-1; 7 bases align to TRBD1. CDR3 length: 14 residues. CDR1 is MNHEY and CDR2 is SVGEGT in the germline V gene. With 5 bases clipped from V and 5 bases from J, the junction kept 8 bases outside the gene matches. As DNA, the CDR3 is TGTGCCAGCAGTCAACAGGGGATGGGGACTGAAGCTTTCTTT. Its protein product is CASSQQGMGTEAFF.

This clonotype came up many times. J is TRBJ2-1 and V is TRBV12-5; 7 nucleotides match TRBD2. The length of the CDR3 is 15 residues. CDR1 and CDR2 from the germline V gene are LGHNT and FRNRAP. V shed 7 bases, J shed 6 bases, and the junction held 12 bases outside the gene matches. The CDR3, as DNA: TGTGCTAGTGCGCGGGCGGGGGATATCCGCAATGAGCAGTTCTTC. Its translation: CASARAGDIRNEQFF. The full variable domain, in which reference TRBV12-5 and TRBJ2-1 provide the parts outside the CDR3, is DARVTQTPRHKVTEMGQEVTMRCQPILGHNTVFWYRQTMMQGLELLAYFRNRAPLDDSGMPKDRFSAEMPDATLATLKIQPSEPRDSAVYFCASARAGDIRNEQFFGPGTRLTVL.

This clonotype was counted between two and nine times. A read error may produce the germline difference seen at one junction end. The CDR3 bases are TGTGCCAGCAGTTTAGCGCTAATGGGGGATCTAGTCGGATTT. This gives the protein CASSLALMGDLVGF. The rearrangement uses TRBV12-3 or TRBV12-4 and TRBJ2-3, with D perhaps being TRBD1 or TRBD2 (5 bases each). This CDR3 contains 14 residues.

Ten or more counts support this clonotype. The rearrangement links TRBV20-1 to TRBJ1-1; no clear D gene. The germline V gene encodes CDR1 DFQATT and CDR2 SNEGSKA (reference sequence). Trimming shortened V by 6 bases and J by 0 bases, and 8 bases separated the two germline ends. The CDR3 has 12 residues. The CDR3 nucleotides are TGCAGTGCAACAACAGTGAACACTGAAGCTTTCTTT. It encodes CSATTVNTEAFF.

Many counts were recorded for this clonotype. The chain combines TRBV7-9 with TRBJ2-7; a weak D match, TRBD2 (6 bases). The CDR3 covers 14 residues. The germline V gene encodes CDR1 SEHNR and CDR2 FQNEAQ (reference sequence). Between the trimmed V and J ends, which lost 7 bases and 4 bases, there was a span of 17 bases. The CDR3 here is CASNPGGGGYEQYF. In DNA form, the CDR3 reads TGTGCCAGCAACCCTGGGGGTGGGGGGTACGAGCAGTACTTC.

The chain carries TRBV27 and TRBJ2-1; 7 bases fit TRBD2. This CDR3 is built from 13 residues. Unmatched junction bases numbered 13, after V lost 5 bases and J lost 15 bases. Germline V gene sequence: CDR1 MNHEY, CDR2 SMNVEV (reference sequence). The CDR3 region is CASSPGRGLPGFF. The CDR3 coding sequence is TGTGCCAGCAGTCCGGGACGGGGACTACCAGGGTTCTTC.

This clonotype turned up a few times. The CDR3 bases are TGTGCCAGCAGAAGGGGGCAAGGGAACTATGGCTACACCTTC. Its protein is CASRRGQGNYGYTF. The rearrangement links TRBV27 to TRBJ1-2, with 7 bases identical to TRBD1. Germline V gene lookup returns CDR1 MNHEY and CDR2 SMNVEV (reference sequence). CDR3 length: 14 residues. J gave up 2 bases and V 6 bases, and 6 bases lay outside the gene matches.

V gene TRBV13 combines with J gene TRBJ2-3; D is perhaps TRBD1 (6 bases). Germline V gene sequence: CDR1 PRHDT, CDR2 FYEKMQ (reference sequence). V gave up 4 bases and J gave up 10 bases, with 24 bases separating them. CDR3 length: 16 amino acids. CDR3 in DNA: TGTGCCAGCAGCTCTCATACAGGGTTCCGGAGTAATGCGCAGTATTTT. Its protein product is CASSSHTGFRSNAQYF.

This clonotype was observed at least ten times. This chain links TRBV14 with TRBJ1-2; D remains unclear. Trimming pared 2 bases from V and 2 bases from J, leaving 6 bases between. Germline V gene lookup returns CDR1 SGHDN and CDR2 FVKESK. The CDR3 totals 13 residues. This chain's CDR3 is CASSQTQNYGYTF. The CDR3 coding sequence is TGTGCCAGCAGCCAAACTCAGAACTATGGCTACACCTTC.

This clonotype was detected many times. V is TRBV29-1 and J is TRBJ1-4, with D perhaps matching TRBD1 (6 bases). V was shortened by 6 bases and J by 6 bases, with 8 bases between the two germline ends. Per the germline V gene, CDR1 is SQVTM and CDR2 is ANQGSEA. This CDR3 spans 11 amino acids. The CDR3 bases are TGCAGCGTCTGGACAGATGAAAAACTGTTTTTT. Its protein product is CSVWTDEKLFF.

The chain joins TRBV5-4 to TRBJ1-4; D is ambiguous. This CDR3 spans 13 amino acids. Germline V gives CDR1 SGHNT, CDR2 YYREEE (reference sequence). The V gene lost 5 bases and the J gene lost 5 bases, with 10 bases spanning the gap. The CDR3 region has the DNA TGTGCCAGCAGTTCTATTTCAAATGAAAAACTGTTTTTT. Translating it yields CASSSISNEKLFF.

This clonotype was observed a few times. The V and J genes are TRBV7-3 and TRBJ1-5; the match to TRBD1 covers 8 bases. V dropped 8 bases and J dropped 0; count of bases not matched to a gene: 9. Looked up from germline, CDR1 is SGHTA and CDR2 is FQGTGA. The CDR3 loop spans 16 amino acids. The CDR3 region is CASLSGQGYSNQPQHF. For the CDR3, the DNA is TGTGCCAGCCTATCCGGACAGGGCTATAGCAATCAGCCCCAGCATTTT.

This clonotype was seen repeatedly, ten times or more. V and J are TRBV24-1 and TRBJ1-5; D might be TRBD1 (6 bases). The germline V gene has CDR1 KGHDR and CDR2 SFDVKD. The CDR3 is made up of 17 amino acids. Trimming removed 0 bases from V and 0 bases from J, with 11 bases in between. CDR3 nucleotides: TGTGCCACCAGTGATTTGCGGACAGATCATAGCAATCAGCCCCAGCATTTT. Translation gives CATSDLRTDHSNQPQHF.

There are many counts of this clonotype. This chain connects TRBV6-2 or TRBV6-3 to TRBJ2-7; tentatively, D is TRBD1 or TRBD2 (5 bases each). V lost 0 bases to trimming and J lost 6 bases, with 18 bases between them. This CDR3 comprises 16 residues. Germline V gene data show CDR1 as MNHEY and CDR2 as SVGEGT. The CDR3 protein is CASSYSGTLRRTEQYF. Here the CDR3 DNA reads TGTGCCAGCAGTTACTCCGGGACCCTTAGGAGGACCGAGCAGTACTTC.

This clonotype was picked up many times. This chain links TRBV29-1 with TRBJ2-1; tentative D call: TRBD2 (6 bases). This CDR3 is 13 amino acids long. Trimming cost V 7 bases and J 8 bases, with 18 bases left between them. The germline V gene has CDR1 SQVTM and CDR2 ANQGSEA. The CDR3 nucleotides are TGCAGCGGATCGGGACTTCGTGACGATGAGCAGTTCTTC. Its protein is CSGSGLRDDEQFF.

In this sample, this clonotype turned up many times. The genes are TRBV29-1 and TRBJ1-1; 7 nucleotides line up with TRBD1. V dropped 5 bases and J dropped 3; count of bases not matched to a gene: 6. CDR1 is SQVTM and CDR2 is ANQGSEA in the germline V gene. The length of the CDR3 is 13 residues. CDR3 bases: TGCAGCGTTCGGAGGGGGCTAGACACTGAAGCTTTCTTT. It specifies CSVRRGLDTEAFF.